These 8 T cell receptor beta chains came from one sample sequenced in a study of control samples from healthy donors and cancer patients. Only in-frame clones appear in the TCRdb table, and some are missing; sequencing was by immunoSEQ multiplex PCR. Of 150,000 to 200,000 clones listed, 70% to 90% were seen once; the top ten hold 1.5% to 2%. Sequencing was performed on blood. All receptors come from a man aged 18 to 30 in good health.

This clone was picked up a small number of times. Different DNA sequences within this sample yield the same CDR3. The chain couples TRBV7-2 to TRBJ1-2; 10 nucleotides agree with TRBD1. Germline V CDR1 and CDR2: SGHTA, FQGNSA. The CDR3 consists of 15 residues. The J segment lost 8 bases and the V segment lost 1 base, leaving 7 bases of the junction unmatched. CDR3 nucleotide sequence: TGTGCCAGCAGCTTAGGGGGGACAGGGGCGGGGGGCTACACCTTC. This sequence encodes CASSLGGTGAGGYTF.

The CDR3 DNA follows: TGTGCCAGCAGCCTGGCTTATGGACAAGAAGCTTTCTTT. This translates into CASSLAYGQEAFF. The genes are TRBV5-6 and TRBJ1-1; weak D call: TRBD1 (5 bases). The germline V gene has CDR1 SGHDT and CDR2 YYEEEE. The germline V and J ends were trimmed by 4 bases and 8 bases, with 15 bases remaining between them. The CDR3 covers 13 residues. The variable domain in full, with the rest retrieved from reference TRBV5-6 and TRBJ1-1, is DAGVTQSPTHLIKTRGQQVTLRCSPKSGHDTVSWYQQALGQGPQFIFQYYEEEERQRGNFPDRFSGHQFPNYSSELNVNALLLGDSALYLCASSLAYGQEAFFGQGTRLTVV.

The DNA of the CDR3 is TGTGCCAGCAGCCAAAGACTAGCGGGGGGGCCGAGCAATGAGCAGTTCTTC. Encoded protein: CASSQRLAGGPSNEQFF. The gene calls are TRBV3-1 (or the pseudogene TRBV3-2) and TRBJ2-1, with 14 bases lining up with TRBD2. The CDR3 contains 17 residues. Looked up from germline, CDR1 is LGHDT and CDR2 is YNNKEL (reference sequence). J lost 6 bases, V lost 2 bases, and 6 bases had no gene match.

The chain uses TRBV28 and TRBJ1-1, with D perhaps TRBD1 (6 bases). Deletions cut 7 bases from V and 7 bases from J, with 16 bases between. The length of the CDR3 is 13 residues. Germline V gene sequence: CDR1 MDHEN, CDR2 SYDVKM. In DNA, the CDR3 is TGTGCCAGCACCCCCGGCAGGGGCCTTGAAGCTTTCTTT. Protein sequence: CASTPGRGLEAFF.

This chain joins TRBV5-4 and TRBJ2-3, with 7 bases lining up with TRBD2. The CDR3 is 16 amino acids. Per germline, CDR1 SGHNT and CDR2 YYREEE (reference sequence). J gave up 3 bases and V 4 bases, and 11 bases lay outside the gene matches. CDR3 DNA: TGTGCCAGCAGCCTCTGGAAGGGAGGGACGACAGATACGCAGTATTTT. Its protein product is CASSLWKGGTTDTQYF.

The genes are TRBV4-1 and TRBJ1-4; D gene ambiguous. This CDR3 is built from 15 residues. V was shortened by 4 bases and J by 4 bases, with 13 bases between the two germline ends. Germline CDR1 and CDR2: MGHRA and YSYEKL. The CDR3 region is CASSPRSGYNEKLFF. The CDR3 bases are TGCGCCAGCAGCCCCAGGTCGGGGTATAATGAAAAACTGTTTTTT.

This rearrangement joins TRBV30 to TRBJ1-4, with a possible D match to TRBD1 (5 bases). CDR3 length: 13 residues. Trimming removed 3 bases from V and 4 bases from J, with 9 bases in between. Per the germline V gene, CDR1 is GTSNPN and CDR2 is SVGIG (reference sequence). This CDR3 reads CAWRAGSNEKLFF. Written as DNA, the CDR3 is TGTGCCTGGAGAGCAGGGAGTAATGAAAAACTGTTTTTT.

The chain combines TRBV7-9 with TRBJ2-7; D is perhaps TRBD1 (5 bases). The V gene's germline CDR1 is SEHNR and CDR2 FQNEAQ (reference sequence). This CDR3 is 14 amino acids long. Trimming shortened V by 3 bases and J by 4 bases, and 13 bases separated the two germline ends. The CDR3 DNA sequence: TGTGCCAGCAGCTTGTCAGGGAAACGGTACGAGCAGTACTTC. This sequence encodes CASSLSGKRYEQYF.